This TCR beta chain was documented in a study of T cells in Graves' hyperthyroidism and ophthalmopathy (dated by TCRdb to between 2019 and 2020). Regarding the complete study: Peripheral blood samples were taken at initial diagnosis, before any treatment was given. An independent validation cohort of under 20 hyperthyroidism patients and approximately 16 patients who later progressed to ophthalmopathy tested prospective prediction of ophthalmopathy. According to the paper, TCR Vbeta CDR3 sequencing was carried out on some 130 peripheral blood samples, which came from over 40 ophthalmopathy, about 75 hyperthyroidism and about 17 progressor patients. For training and testing, the 100 or so patients in the discovery cohort were randomly divided in a 7:3 ratio. After blood sampling, hyperthyroidism patients were treated with methimazole at a starting dose of 30 mg daily, and ophthalmopathy patients were treated with high-dose intravenous methylprednisolone. In addition, the study compared T-cell repertoires in thyroid tissue and in blood from roughly six Graves' hyperthyroidism patients. A discovery cohort of around 98 patients, about 43 with Graves' ophthalmopathy and over 55 with stable Graves' hyperthyroidism, was used to find distinguishing TCR V-J signatures.

The CDR3 spans 12 residues, from the cysteine through the phenylalanine. Only the CDR3 region is kept as DNA, spanning 36 bases read in frame from base 1. Via the germline V gene (reference sequence), CDR1 is DFQATT and CDR2 SNEGSKA. V loses 4 bases of germline sequence and J loses 1 base, and the interval between the two ends is 8 bases. This clonotype was seen ten or more times. There is no known antigen for this receptor. Nothing much larger sits one base from this clone, and base qualities are not available. General conclusions and limits of the study: Most expanded thyroid clonotypes (frequency above 0.001) were also found in blood, which suggests that blood repertoires may mirror thyroid immune responses. During validation, the model predicted progression to ophthalmopathy a median of roughly six months ahead of onset, with around 71% sensitivity and roughly 72% specificity. In cross-validation, a model built on a 13 V-J signature told ophthalmopathy apart from stable hyperthyroidism with under 90% sensitivity and approximately 84% specificity, and in testing the same model reached 80%/75%. Sample size was not statistically predetermined, and investigators were not blinded to group allocation.

The TCR beta CDR3 regions were amplified from the RNA transcripts. A first-round RT-PCR of the TCR CDR3 used the HTBI primer set with the Qiagen OneStep RT-PCR kit. Libraries were constructed in a second round of multiplex PCR, after which size selection and purification were carried out. The libraries were sequenced on an Illumina HiSeq2000 using paired-end 100 bp reads. Per the original workflow: SOAPnuke was used to process the raw data, throwing out any read that contained adapters or uncalled bases, had a mean Phred below 15, or lacked an exact constant-primer or identifier match. High-quality paired reads were merged with COPE v1.2.5, and unique nucleotide sequences were defined as clonotypes. MiTCR v1.1 was used to align the clonotypes against IMGT TRBV, TRBD and TRBJ reference segments. The analysis included only V-J combinations with a frequency above 0.0001, which together covered approximately 99% of the repertoires. A TCS score was defined as the ratio between F50 (clonal expansion) and ExV (chaos), using BLOSUM62-based TCRdist between CDR3 peptides within each V-J. Welch's t-statistics and random forest reduced approximately 520 V-J features to around 14, which were used in a naive Bayes classifier (R e1071). Thyroid-blood repertoire similarity was quantified with the Morisita-Horn index. TCRdb trimmed public reads at Q25 via fastp, called clones via MiXCR and kept in-frame beta chains. Rows merge per CDR3 protein into single entries with the most common DNA and genes. The V and J calls and clone size are TCRdb's, not the authors'. The sample table shows 550,000 to 700,000 distinct CDR3 sequences, and approximately 15% are seen once. The leading ten clones occupy approximately 4.3% of the sample.

Moderately to severely active disease, a Clinical Activity Score of at least 3, a NOSPECS grade of at least 4, and a duration under 3 months were present in ophthalmopathy patients. The study excluded patients with uncontrolled infections, other autoimmune diseases, pregnancy or lactation. Diagnoses were based on clinical symptoms, serum thyroxine and TRAb, thyroid ultrasound and orbital computed tomography. Ficoll-Paque density gradient centrifugation was used to isolate PBMCs from approximately 11 ml of fresh peripheral blood. Total RNA was extracted with Trizol reagent, and quality was checked on an Agilent 2100 Bioanalyzer.

The clonotype was recovered from a woman in her forties with Graves' ophthalmopathy. Specimen: blood. This chain is built from TRBV20-1 and TRBJ2-7; the D gene is possibly TRBD1, with 5 bases matching. The bases read TGCAGTGCTATCAGGACATCCTACGAGCAGTACTTC. It is translated as CSAIRTSYEQYF.